One and the same sample provided the 8 T cell receptor beta chains below, sequenced in a study of blood T cells in healthy people across ages. It was with a sample-barcoded 5' primer and a J-beta primer mix that a second PCR of roughly 7 to 12 cycles was run. TCRdb analysed the 5' RACE reads with MiXCR anew, one entry per CDR3 protein. The sample gives 730,000 or so distinct CDR3 sequences, approximately 40% of which show up once; approximately 31% is in the top ten. Sample: blood. Receptors were obtained from a man older than 75 in good health.

The sample holds a few counts of this clonotype. This rearrangement joins TRBV7-6 to TRBJ2-5; 9 nucleotides line up with TRBD2. Trimming removed 2 bases from V and 2 bases from J; junction bases left unmatched: 3. This CDR3 has 15 amino acids. In germline, CDR1 is SGHVS, CDR2 FNYEAQ. CDR3 sequence reads: CASSLNSGGQETQYF. The CDR3, as DNA: TGTGCCAGCAGCTTAAATAGCGGGGGTCAAGAGACCCAGTACTTC.

This clonotype was seen only a few times. This rearrangement joins TRBV3-1 to TRBJ2-1; D is ambiguous. V was clipped by 2 bases and J by 9 bases, with 8 bases between them. CDR1 is LGHDT, CDR2 YNNKEL, per germline (reference sequence). There are 12 residues in the CDR3. The CDR3 reads CASSQYLREQFF. The CDR3 nucleotides read TGTGCCAGCAGCCAATACTTGCGTGAGCAGTTCTTC.

In this sample, this clonotype turned up a few times. This chain joins TRBV20-1 and TRBJ2-7; D ambiguous. The CDR3 contains 12 residues. V lost 1 base and J 6 bases, leaving 10 bases between the germline ends. In germline, CDR1 is DFQATT, CDR2 SNEGSKA (reference sequence). The CDR3 loop is CSARGVSLEQYF. In DNA, the CDR3 is TGCAGTGCTAGAGGGGTTTCCCTCGAGCAGTACTTC.

This chain uses TRBV6-2 or TRBV6-3 with TRBJ2-2; D unclear. Per the germline V gene, CDR1 is MNHEY and CDR2 is SVGEGT. V was cut by 5 bases and J by 3 bases, with 4 bases left in between. This CDR3 contains 12 residues. The CDR3 protein is CASSGHTGELFF. CDR3 sequence (DNA): TGTGCCAGCAGTGGACACACCGGGGAGCTGTTTTTT.

The chain uses TRBV20-1 and TRBJ2-5, with D hard to call. CDR3 length: 13 amino acids. V was cut by 4 bases and J by 1 base, with 10 bases left in between. The germline V gene has CDR1 DFQATT and CDR2 SNEGSKA (reference sequence). The CDR3 bases are TGCAGTGCTAAGACGACGCCCCAAGAGACCCAGTACTTC. Protein sequence: CSAKTTPQETQYF.

The chain is built from TRBV6-5 and TRBJ2-3; possible D gene TRBD2, 6 bases. This CDR3 is 15 amino acids long. V lost 4 bases and J lost 2, with 13 bases in between. CDR1 is MNHEY, CDR2 SVGAGI, per germline. Here the CDR3 DNA reads TGTGCCAGCAGTTCCCCCAGGCGGGACACAGATACGCAGTATTTT. This translates into CASSSPRRDTDTQYF.

This clonotype was observed a handful of times. This chain connects TRBV4-2 to TRBJ2-1; 8 positions match TRBD2. This CDR3 spans 17 amino acids. After removal of 4 bases from V and 5 bases from J, the junction contained 13 bases not matched to a gene. Germline CDR1 and CDR2: LGHNA and YNFKEQ. The CDR3 DNA sequence: TGTGCCAGCAGCCCCGGGCGCCCGGGGGGGCTAAACAATGAGCAGTTCTTC. Translating gives CASSPGRPGGLNNEQFF.

V and J are TRBV19 and TRBJ2-2; D perhaps matches TRBD1 (6 bases). The CDR3 is made up of 13 amino acids. V shed 6 bases and J shed 5 bases, with 10 bases lying between them. The germline V gene has CDR1 LNHDA and CDR2 SQIVND (reference sequence). DNA for the CDR3: TGTGCCAGTAGCACTACAGGGACCGGGGAGCTGTTTTTT. This encodes CASSTTGTGELFF.